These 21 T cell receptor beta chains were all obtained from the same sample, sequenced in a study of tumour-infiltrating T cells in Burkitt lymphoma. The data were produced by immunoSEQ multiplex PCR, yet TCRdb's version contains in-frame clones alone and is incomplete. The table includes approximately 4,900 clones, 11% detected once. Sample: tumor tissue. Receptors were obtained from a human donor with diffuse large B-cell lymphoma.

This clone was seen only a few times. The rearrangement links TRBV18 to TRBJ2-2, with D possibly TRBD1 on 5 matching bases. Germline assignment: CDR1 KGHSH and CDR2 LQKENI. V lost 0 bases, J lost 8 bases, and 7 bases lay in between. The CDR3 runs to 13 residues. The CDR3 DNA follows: TGTGCCAGCTCACCACCCAGGGTTGGGGAGCTGTTTTTT. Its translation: CASSPPRVGELFF.

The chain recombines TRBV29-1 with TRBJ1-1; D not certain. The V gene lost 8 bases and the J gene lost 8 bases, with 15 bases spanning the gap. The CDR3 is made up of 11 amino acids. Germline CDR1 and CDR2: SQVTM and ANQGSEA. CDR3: CSSAWGDEAFF. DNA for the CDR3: TGCAGCTCTGCTTGGGGTGACGAAGCTTTCTTT. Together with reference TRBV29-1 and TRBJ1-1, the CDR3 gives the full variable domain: SAVISQKPSRDICQRGTSLTIQCQVDSQVTMMFWYRQQPGQSLTLIATANQGSEATYESGFVIDKFPISRPNLTFSTLTVSNMSPEDSSIYLCSSAWGDEAFFGQGTRLTVV.

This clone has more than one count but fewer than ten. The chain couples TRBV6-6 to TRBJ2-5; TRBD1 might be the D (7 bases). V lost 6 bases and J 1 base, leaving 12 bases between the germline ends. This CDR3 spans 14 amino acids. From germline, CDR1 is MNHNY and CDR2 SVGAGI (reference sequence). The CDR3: CASSRGTVQETQYF. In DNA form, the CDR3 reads TGTGCCAGCAGCCGCGGGACAGTCCAAGAGACCCAGTACTTC.

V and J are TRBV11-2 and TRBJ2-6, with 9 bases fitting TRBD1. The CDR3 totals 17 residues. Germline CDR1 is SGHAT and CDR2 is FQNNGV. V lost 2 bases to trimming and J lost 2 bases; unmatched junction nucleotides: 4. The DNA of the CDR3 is TGTGCCAGCAGCTTAATGACAGGGGGAACTGGGGCCAACGTCCTGACTTTC. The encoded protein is CASSLMTGGTGANVLTF.

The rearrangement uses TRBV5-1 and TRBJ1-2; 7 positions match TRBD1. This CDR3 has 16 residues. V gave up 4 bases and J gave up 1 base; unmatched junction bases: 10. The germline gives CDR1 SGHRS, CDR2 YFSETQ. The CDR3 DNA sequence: TGCGCCAGCAGCCTAGGGACAGTACTACTTAACTATGGCTACACCTTC. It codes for CASSLGTVLLNYGYTF.

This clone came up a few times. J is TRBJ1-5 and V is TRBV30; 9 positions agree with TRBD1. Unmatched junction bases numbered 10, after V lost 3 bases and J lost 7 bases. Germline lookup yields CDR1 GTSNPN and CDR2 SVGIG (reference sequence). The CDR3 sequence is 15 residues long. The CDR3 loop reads CAWSAKQGANQPQHF. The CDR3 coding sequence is TGTGCCTGGAGCGCAAAACAGGGGGCCAACCAGCCCCAGCATTTT.

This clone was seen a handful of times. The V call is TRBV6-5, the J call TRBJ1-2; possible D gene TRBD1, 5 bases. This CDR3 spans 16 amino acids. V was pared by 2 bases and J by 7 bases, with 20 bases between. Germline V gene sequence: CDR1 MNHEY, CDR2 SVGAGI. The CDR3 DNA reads TGTGCCAGCAGTTACCTCCCATCCGGACCGAGGGGTGGCTACACCTTC. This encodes CASSYLPSGPRGGYTF.

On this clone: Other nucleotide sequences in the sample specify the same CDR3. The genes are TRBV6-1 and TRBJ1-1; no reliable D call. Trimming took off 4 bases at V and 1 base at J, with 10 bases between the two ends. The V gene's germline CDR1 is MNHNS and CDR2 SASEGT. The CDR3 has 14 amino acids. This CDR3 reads CASSAEGRNTEAFF. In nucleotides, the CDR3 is TGTGCCAGCAGTGCAGAGGGCCGGAACACTGAAGCTTTCTTT.

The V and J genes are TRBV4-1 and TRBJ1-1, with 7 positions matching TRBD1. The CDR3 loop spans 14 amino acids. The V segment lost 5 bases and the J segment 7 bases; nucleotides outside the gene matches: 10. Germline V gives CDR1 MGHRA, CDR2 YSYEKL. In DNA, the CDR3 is TGCGCCAGCAGCGCGACAGGGTCTCTCTTTGAAGCTTTCTTT. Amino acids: CASSATGSLFEAFF.

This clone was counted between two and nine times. CDR3 sequence reads: CAISESTVNTEAFF. DNA for the CDR3: TGTGCCATCAGTGAGTCGACAGTTAACACTGAAGCTTTCTTT. This chain connects TRBV10-3 to TRBJ1-1, with D maybe TRBD1 (5 bases). The CDR3 extends over 14 amino acids. V was clipped by 0 bases and J by 2 bases, with 7 bases between them. Germline V gene sequence: CDR1 ENHRY, CDR2 SYGVKD.

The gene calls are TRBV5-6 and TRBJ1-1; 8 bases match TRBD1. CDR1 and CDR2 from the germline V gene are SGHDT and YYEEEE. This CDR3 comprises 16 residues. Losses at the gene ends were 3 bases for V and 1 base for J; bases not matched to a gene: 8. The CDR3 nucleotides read TGTGCCAGCAGCTCCTCAGGGGGCGAGGAGAACACTGAAGCTTTCTTT. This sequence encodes CASSSSGGEENTEAFF.

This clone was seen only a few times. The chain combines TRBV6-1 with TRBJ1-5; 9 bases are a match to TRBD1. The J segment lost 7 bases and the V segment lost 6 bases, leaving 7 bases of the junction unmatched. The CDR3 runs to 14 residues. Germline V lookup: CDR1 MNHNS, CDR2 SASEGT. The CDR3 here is CASRPGTGSQPQHF. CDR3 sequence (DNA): TGTGCCAGCAGGCCAGGGACAGGGAGCCAGCCCCAGCATTTT.

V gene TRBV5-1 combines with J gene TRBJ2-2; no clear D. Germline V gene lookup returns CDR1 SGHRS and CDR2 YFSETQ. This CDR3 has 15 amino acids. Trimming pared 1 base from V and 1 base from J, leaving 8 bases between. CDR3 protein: CASSLRAGNTGELFF. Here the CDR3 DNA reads TGCGCCAGCAGCTTGAGGGCAGGGAACACCGGGGAGCTGTTTTTT. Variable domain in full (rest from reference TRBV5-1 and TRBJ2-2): KAGVTQTPRYLIKTRGQQVTLSCSPISGHRSVSWYQQTPGQGLQFLFEYFSETQRNKGNFPGRFSGRQFSNSRSEMNVSTLELGDSALYLCASSLRAGNTGELFFGEGSRLTVL.

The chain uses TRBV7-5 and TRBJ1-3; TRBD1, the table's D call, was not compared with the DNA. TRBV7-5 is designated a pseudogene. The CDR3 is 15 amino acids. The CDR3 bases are TGTGTCAGACTAGAAGGGCAGGGGACGGGAAACACCATATATTTT. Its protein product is CVRLEGQGTGNTIYF.

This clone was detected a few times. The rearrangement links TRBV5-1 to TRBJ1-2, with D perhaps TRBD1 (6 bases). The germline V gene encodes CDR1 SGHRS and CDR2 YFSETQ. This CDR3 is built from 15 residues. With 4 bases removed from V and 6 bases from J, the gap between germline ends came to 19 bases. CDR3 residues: CASSPGGQPRDGYTF. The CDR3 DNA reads TGCGCCAGCAGCCCGGGGGGACAACCCAGGGATGGCTACACCTTC.

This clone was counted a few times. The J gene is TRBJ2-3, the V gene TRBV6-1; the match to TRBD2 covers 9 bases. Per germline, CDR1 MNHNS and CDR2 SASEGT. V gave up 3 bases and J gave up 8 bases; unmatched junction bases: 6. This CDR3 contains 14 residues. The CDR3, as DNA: TGTGCCAGCAGTGACGCCCTAGCGGGATTTACGCAGTATTTT. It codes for CASSDALAGFTQYF.

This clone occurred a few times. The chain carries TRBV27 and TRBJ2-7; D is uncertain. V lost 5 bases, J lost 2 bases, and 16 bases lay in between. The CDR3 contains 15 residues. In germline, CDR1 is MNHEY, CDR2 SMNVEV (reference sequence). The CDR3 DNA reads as TGTGCCAGCAGTACCGACGTGGCAACCCCCTACGAGCAGTACTTC. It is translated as CASSTDVATPYEQYF.

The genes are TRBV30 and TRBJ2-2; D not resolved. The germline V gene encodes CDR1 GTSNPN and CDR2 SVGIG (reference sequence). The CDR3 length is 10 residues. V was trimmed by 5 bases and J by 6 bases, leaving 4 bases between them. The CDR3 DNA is TGTGCCTGGGCCGCCGGGGAGCTGTTTTTT. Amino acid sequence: CAWAAGELFF.

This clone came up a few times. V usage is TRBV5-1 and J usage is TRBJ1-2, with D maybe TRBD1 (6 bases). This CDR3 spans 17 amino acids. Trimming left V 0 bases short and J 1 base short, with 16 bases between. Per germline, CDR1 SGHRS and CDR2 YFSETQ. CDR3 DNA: TGCGCCAGCAGCTTGGAACAGGGTTTCATTCATAACTATGGCTACACCTTC. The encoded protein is CASSLEQGFIHNYGYTF.

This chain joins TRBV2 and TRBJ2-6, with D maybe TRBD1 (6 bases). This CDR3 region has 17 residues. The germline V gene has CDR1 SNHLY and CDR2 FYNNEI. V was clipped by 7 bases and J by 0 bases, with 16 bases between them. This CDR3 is CASKITGRGSGANVLTF. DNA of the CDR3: TGTGCCAGCAAGATAACAGGGAGAGGCTCTGGGGCCAACGTCCTGACTTTC.

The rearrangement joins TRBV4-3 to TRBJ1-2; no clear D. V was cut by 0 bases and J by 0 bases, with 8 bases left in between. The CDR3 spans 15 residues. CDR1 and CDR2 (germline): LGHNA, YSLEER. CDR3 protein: CASSQDRASNYGYTF. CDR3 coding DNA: TGCGCCAGCAGCCAAGATCGGGCCTCTAACTATGGCTACACCTTC.